This entry is about one TCR beta chain. The authors sequenced TCR beta from blood CD8+ and CD4+ T cells. Healthy donors, matched for age and sex, constituted the control group. TEMRA cells were FACS-enriched, and CD8+ and CD4+ T cells were isolated negatively. cDNA came from roughly 0.53 to 1 ug RNA primed by random hexamers. An immunoSEQ multiplex PCR amplified TCR beta CDR3 over 54 Vbeta and 13 Jbeta. TCRdb called the immunoSEQ multiplex PCR reads again in MiXCR, with one record for every CDR3 protein. The sample holds more than 150,000 distinct CDR3 sequences; under 95% are singletons and the top ten take 0.065% to 0.085%. This sample is drawn from a study of CD8 T cells in Susac syndrome. Sequences were obtained from CD4+ T cells from PBMCs. The receptor comes from a human donor in good health.

CDR3 in amino acids: CASSRGGSYNSPLHF. The CDR3 region has the DNA TGTGCCAGCAGCCGCGGAGGTTCCTATAATTCACCCCTCCACTTT. The chain joins TRBV7-2 to TRBJ1-6; D unresolved. The V gene lost 5 bases and the J gene lost 1 base, with 9 bases spanning the gap. Germline V gene sequence: CDR1 SGHTA, CDR2 FQGNSA. The CDR3 spans 15 residues.